Sequencing of this T cell receptor (beta chain) was carried out in a study of CD8 T cells in ankylosing spondylitis. This CDR3 spans 14 amino acids. Germline assignment: CDR1 SGHRS and CDR2 YFSETQ. Trimming removed 0 bases at V and 6 bases at J, with 12 bases between. This clonotype came up a few times. Using its own MiXCR run on the 5' RACE reads, TCRdb lists one record per CDR3 protein. The table lists approximately 200,000 distinct CDR3 sequences, roughly 13% of them singletons. J is TRBJ1-2 and V is TRBV5-1; D is possibly TRBD1 (5 bases). The source of this sequence is a male donor with ankylosing spondylitis or in good health (not recorded which). The sequenced material came from blood, either unsorted or a sorted T cell fraction (not recorded which). The CDR3 DNA is TGCGCCAGCAGCTTGGCCGGGGGGAAAGATGGCTACACCTTC. This sequence encodes CASSLAGGKDGYTF.